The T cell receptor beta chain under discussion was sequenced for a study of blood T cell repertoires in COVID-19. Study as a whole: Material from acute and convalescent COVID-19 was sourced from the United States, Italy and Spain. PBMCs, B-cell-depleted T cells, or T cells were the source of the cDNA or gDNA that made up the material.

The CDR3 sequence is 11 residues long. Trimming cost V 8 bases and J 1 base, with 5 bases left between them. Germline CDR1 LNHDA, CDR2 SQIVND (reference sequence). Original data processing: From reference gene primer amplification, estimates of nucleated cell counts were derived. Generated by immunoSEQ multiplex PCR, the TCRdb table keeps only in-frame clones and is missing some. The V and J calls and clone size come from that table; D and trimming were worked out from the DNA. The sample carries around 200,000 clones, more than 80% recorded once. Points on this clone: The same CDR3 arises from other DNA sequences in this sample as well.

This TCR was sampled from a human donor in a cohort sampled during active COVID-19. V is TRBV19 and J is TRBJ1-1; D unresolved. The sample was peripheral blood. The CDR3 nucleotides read TGTGCCAGTTCCCGGAACACTGAAGCTTTCTTT. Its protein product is CASSRNTEAFF.